This T cell receptor (beta chain) was sequenced during a study of beta chain features in type 1 diabetes. All of the isolated RNA was reverse transcribed, so expressed TCRB transcripts were sequenced. TCRdb keeps only in-frame clones here, not all; method: immunoSEQ multiplex PCR. The sample lists around 300,000 clones, roughly 8% occurring once. Findings and caveats of the study: Individuals with type 1 diabetes displayed fewer insertions and more deletions at VDJ junctions. Still unanswered here is whether HLA type influences TCRB rearrangement. TCRB CDR3 length was moderately but significantly reduced in all four CD4+ subsets of Type 1 diabetes patients.

Concerning this clone: Its antigen is as yet unknown. The sample contains more than one DNA sequence encoding this CDR3.

Sequencing used central memory CD4+ T cells from blood. The TCR comes from a young woman in good health.

Here the CDR3 reads CASSLSRTTEAFF. Written as DNA, the CDR3 is TGTGCCAGCAGCTTAAGCCGGACCACTGAAGCTTTCTTT. The chain uses TRBV11-2 and TRBJ1-1; D gene unclear. Germline V gene sequence: CDR1 SGHAT, CDR2 FQNNGV. The CDR3 covers 13 residues. V lost 2 bases and J 4 bases, leaving 8 bases between the germline ends.